This entry lists 15 T cell receptor beta chains sequenced from one sample in a study of T cell repertoires in cytomegalovirus infection. TCRdb reprocessed the reads via MiXCR and lists one record per CDR3 protein. The sample has approximately 150,000 distinct CDR3 sequences; roughly a sixth are singletons. The specimen sequenced was CD8+ T cells from PBMCs. The receptor source for this set is a human donor in good health (CMV status not recorded). Some clones in this sample may be carry-over from other donors' samples.

CDR3 loop: CASSFRGNTGELFF. The CDR3 DNA sequence: TGTGCCAGCAGTTTCAGGGGGAACACCGGGGAGCTGTTTTTT. The chain combines TRBV28 with TRBJ2-2; the D gene is possibly TRBD1 (6 bases). The CDR3 covers 14 residues. CDR1 MDHEN and CDR2 SYDVKM come from the germline V gene. Trimming removed 3 bases from V and 1 base from J, with 6 bases in between.

This rearrangement joins TRBV27 to TRBJ1-2; D is ambiguous. Deletions cut 6 bases from V and 3 bases from J, with 14 bases between. The germline V gene has CDR1 MNHEY and CDR2 SMNVEV (reference sequence). This CDR3 is built from 14 residues. This CDR3 is CASRPSEGYYGYTF. CDR3 DNA: TGTGCCAGCAGGCCCTCGGAAGGGTACTATGGCTACACCTTC.

This rearrangement joins TRBV7-6 to TRBJ2-4; 10 bases agree with TRBD2. Losses at the gene ends were 3 bases for V and 5 bases for J; bases not matched to a gene: 16. Germline V lookup: CDR1 SGHVS, CDR2 FNYEAQ. The CDR3 loop spans 19 amino acids. CDR3 amino acids: CASSFPSEREGRVQNIQYF. The CDR3 nucleotides read TGTGCCAGCAGCTTCCCCAGTGAGCGGGAGGGCCGGGTCCAAAACATTCAGTACTTC. Drawing the rest from reference TRBV7-6 and TRBJ2-4, the complete variable domain is GAGVSQSPRYKVTKRGQDVALRCDPISGHVSLYWYRQALGQGPEFLTYFNYEAQQDKSGLPNDRFSAERPEGSISTLTIQRTEQRDSAMYRCASSFPSEREGRVQNIQYFGAGTRLSVL.

J is TRBJ1-1 and V is TRBV7-2; TRBD1 aligns across 12 bases. The germline CDR1 and CDR2 sequences are SGHTA and FQGNSA. J was trimmed by 0 bases and V by 3 bases; bases with no gene match: 5. This CDR3 has 17 residues. CDR3 protein: CASSFRDRGLMNTEAFF. In nucleotides, the CDR3 is TGTGCCAGCAGCTTCCGGGACAGGGGGCTCATGAACACTGAAGCTTTCTTT.

This clonotype was counted a single time. An end of the junction differs from the germline gene, which may be a read error. This chain connects TRBV7-2 to TRBJ1-2, with D perhaps TRBD1 (5 bases). The CDR3 length is 16 residues. Germline V lookup: CDR1 SGHTA, CDR2 FQGNSA. For the CDR3, the DNA is TGTGTCAGCAGCACAAGGACGGGGGAGGATAACTATGGCTACACCTTC. It encodes CVSSTRTGEDNYGYTF.

V and J are TRBV7-6 and TRBJ2-7, with D possibly called TRBD1 or TRBD2 (5 bases each). The CDR3 loop spans 15 amino acids. Germline values: CDR1 SGHVS, CDR2 FNYEAQ. Trimming cost V 5 bases and J 2 bases, with 16 bases left between them. CDR3: CASSPSGRETYEQYF. The CDR3 DNA reads TGTGCCAGCAGCCCGTCAGGCAGGGAGACCTACGAGCAGTACTTC.

The chain is built from TRBV6-2 or TRBV6-3 and TRBJ2-3; perhaps TRBD2 as D (7 bases). Per germline, CDR1 MNHEY and CDR2 SVGEGT. This CDR3 contains 15 residues. The V end lost 6 bases, the J end lost 11 bases, and 24 bases lay between the germline ends. CDR3 nucleotides: TGTGCCAGCAGATATCCGCGGGGGCTCGATGAGGGGCAGTATTTT. Residues: CASRYPRGLDEGQYF.

The rearrangement joins TRBV14 to TRBJ2-7; D possibly corresponds to TRBD2 (5 bases). V dropped 4 bases and J dropped 3 bases, with 13 bases sitting between them. Germline CDR1 reads SGHDN; CDR2 reads FVKESK. The CDR3 runs 14 residues. The CDR3 bases are TGTGCCAGCAGCCCCCCCTGGAGGAACTACGAGCAGTACTTC. It encodes CASSPPWRNYEQYF.

Worth noting for this clonotype: One end of the junction varies from germline; a read error may be responsible. The rearrangement uses TRBV28 and TRBJ2-7; 7 nucleotides match TRBD1. Germline V lookup: CDR1 MDHEN, CDR2 SYDVKM. The CDR3 contains 15 residues. CDR3 residues: CASRRLQGTAYKQYF. The CDR3 DNA follows: TGTGCCAGCAGACGCCTACAGGGGACGGCCTACAAGCAGTACTTC.

This clonotype was seen only a few times. The J gene is TRBJ1-2, the V gene TRBV6-5; D is uncertain. Germline values: CDR1 MNHEY, CDR2 SVGAGI. Trimming removed 5 bases from V and 6 bases from J, with 13 bases in between. This CDR3 is built from 13 residues. CDR3 in amino acids: CASSTYIRDGYTF. CDR3 sequence (DNA): TGTGCCAGCAGTACTTATATTAGGGATGGCTACACCTTC.

The DNA for the CDR3 is TGTGCCAGCAGCCTTAGCGGGAGGGACACAGATACGCAGTATTTT. Residues: CASSLSGRDTDTQYF. This chain links TRBV28 with TRBJ2-3; 11 bases line up with TRBD2. Germline CDR1 is MDHEN and CDR2 is SYDVKM. CDR3 length: 15 residues. V lost 6 bases and J lost 2; bases outside the gene matches: 4.

V is TRBV12-3 or TRBV12-4 and J is TRBJ2-1; D not resolved. The CDR3 is 12 residues long. Trimming pared 3 bases from V and 8 bases from J, leaving 8 bases between. This chain's CDR3 is CASSFRVDEQFF. CDR3 in DNA: TGTGCCAGCAGTTTTAGAGTTGATGAGCAGTTCTTC.

Only a few counts were recorded for this clonotype. V is TRBV12-3 or TRBV12-4 and J is TRBJ2-1; TRBD2 matches 7 bases. The CDR3 extends over 16 amino acids. Germline trimming cut 4 bases from V and 5 bases from J; bases unmatched to any gene: 11. CDR3 sequence: CASSSRDYKPNNEQFF. CDR3 nucleotides: TGTGCCAGCAGTTCCCGGGACTATAAGCCTAACAATGAGCAGTTCTTC.

The chain is built from TRBV27 and TRBJ1-1, with D unresolved. There are 14 residues in the CDR3. In germline, CDR1 is MNHEY, CDR2 SMNVEV (reference sequence). V dropped 4 bases and J dropped 2 bases, with 11 bases sitting between them. The CDR3 sequence: CASSSLRPNTEAFF. The CDR3 DNA reads as TGTGCCAGCAGTTCTCTAAGGCCAAACACTGAAGCTTTCTTT.

The table lists this clonotype with a few counts. The chain joins TRBV6-6 to TRBJ1-1, with no clear D. Trimming pared 2 bases from V and 10 bases from J, leaving 8 bases between. The CDR3 sequence is 11 residues long. CDR1 MNHNY and CDR2 SVGAGI come from the germline V gene (reference sequence). In nucleotides, the CDR3 is TGTGCCAGCAGTTACAGACGTGGAGCTTTCTTT. Its protein product is CASSYRRGAFF.